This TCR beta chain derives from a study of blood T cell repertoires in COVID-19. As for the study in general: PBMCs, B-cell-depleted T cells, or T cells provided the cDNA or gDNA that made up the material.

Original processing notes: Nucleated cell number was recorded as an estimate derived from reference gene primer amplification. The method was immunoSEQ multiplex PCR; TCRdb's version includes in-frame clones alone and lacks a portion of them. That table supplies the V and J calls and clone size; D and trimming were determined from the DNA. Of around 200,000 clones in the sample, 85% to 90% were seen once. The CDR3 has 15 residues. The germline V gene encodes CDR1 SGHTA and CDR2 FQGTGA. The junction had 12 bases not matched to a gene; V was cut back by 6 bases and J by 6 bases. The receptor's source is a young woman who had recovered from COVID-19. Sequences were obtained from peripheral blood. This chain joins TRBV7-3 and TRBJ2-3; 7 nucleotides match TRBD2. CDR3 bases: TGTGCCAGCAGGTCATGGGCTAGCGGAGAGGATACGCAGTATTTT. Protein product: CASRSWASGEDTQYF.